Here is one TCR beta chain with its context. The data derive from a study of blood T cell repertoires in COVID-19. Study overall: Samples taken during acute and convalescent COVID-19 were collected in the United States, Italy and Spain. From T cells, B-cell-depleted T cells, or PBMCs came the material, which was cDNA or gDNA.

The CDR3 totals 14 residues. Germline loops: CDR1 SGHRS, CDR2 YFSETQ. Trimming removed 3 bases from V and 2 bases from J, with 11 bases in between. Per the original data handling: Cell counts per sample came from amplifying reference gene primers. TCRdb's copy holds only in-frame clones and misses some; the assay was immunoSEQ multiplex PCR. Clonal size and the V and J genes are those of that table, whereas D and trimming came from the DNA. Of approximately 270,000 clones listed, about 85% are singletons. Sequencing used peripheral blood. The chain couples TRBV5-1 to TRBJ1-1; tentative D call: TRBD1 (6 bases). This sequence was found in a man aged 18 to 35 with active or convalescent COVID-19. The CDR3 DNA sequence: TGCGCCAGCAGCTGGGTGGGGGCTAACACTGAAGCTTTCTTT. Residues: CASSWVGANTEAFF.